These 18 T cell receptor beta chains came from one sample sequenced in a study of vaccination and CD4 T cells after COVID-19. Their specific antigens are unknown. Regarding treatment: approximately 11-day PBMC culture with coronavirus spike peptide pools or control peptides (ViraFEST assay). It was before the COVID-19 pandemic (2011-2018) that the unexposed donor's CD4+ T cells were collected. With the Oncomine TCR Beta short-read assay, DNA from cultured CD4+ T cells was sequenced. TCRdb processed the PCR reads anew with MiXCR; each CDR3 protein has one entry. The data show 7,500 to 9,000 distinct CDR3 sequences, with 35% to 40% seen just once and about an eighth held by the top ten. Sequencing was carried out using CD4+ T cells from blood, cultured in vitro. These TCRs come from a human donor in good health.

The chain is built from TRBV30 and TRBJ2-5; D not certain. CDR1 is GTSNPN, CDR2 SVGIG, per germline (reference sequence). Trimming stripped 2 bases from V and 1 base from J, with 2 bases between. The CDR3 has 11 residues. CDR3 protein: CAWSPQETQYF. In nucleotides, the CDR3 is TGTGCCTGGAGTCCCCAAGAGACCCAGTACTTC.

The chain is built from TRBV20-1 and TRBJ2-3, with 8 nucleotides matching TRBD2. This CDR3 spans 12 amino acids. J lost 5 bases, V lost 6 bases, and 4 bases had no gene match. Germline V gene data show CDR1 as DFQATT and CDR2 as SNEGSKA (reference sequence). DNA for the CDR3: TGCAGTGCCGGACTAGCAGGAGATACGCAGTATTTT. Residues: CSAGLAGDTQYF.

The rearrangement links TRBV6-2 or TRBV6-3 to TRBJ1-2, with no clear D. Germline V gene data show CDR1 as MNHEY and CDR2 as SVGEGT. The CDR3 contains 12 residues. With 6 bases removed from V and 8 bases from J, the gap between germline ends came to 13 bases. The CDR3 reads CASRGILAGYTF. In DNA form, the CDR3 reads TGTGCCAGCAGGGGAATCCTCGCAGGCTACACCTTC.

This chain joins TRBV4-2 and TRBJ2-1; D is unclear. V lost 0 bases, J lost 0 bases, and 12 bases lay in between. This CDR3 spans 17 amino acids. In germline, CDR1 is LGHNA, CDR2 YNFKEQ. As DNA, the CDR3 is TGTGCCAGCAGCCAAGAGGGTTCTGACACCTCCTACAATGAGCAGTTCTTC. This codes for CASSQEGSDTSYNEQFF.

The chain uses TRBV7-2 and TRBJ1-3; maybe TRBD1 (6 bases). V lost 6 bases to trimming and J lost 0 bases, with 9 bases between them. The germline gives CDR1 SGHTA, CDR2 FQGNSA. There are 14 residues in the CDR3. The CDR3 bases are TGTGCCAGCAGTTCCAGGGGCTCTGGAAACACCATATATTTT. Amino acid sequence: CASSSRGSGNTIYF.

This clonotype is labeled as medium-sized. The V and J genes are TRBV27 and TRBJ1-2, with D possibly TRBD1 on 5 matching bases. V was cut by 1 base and J by 8 bases, with 17 bases left in between. In germline, CDR1 is MNHEY, CDR2 SMNVEV (reference sequence). This CDR3 has 15 residues. CDR3 amino acids: CASSLYPGQGSGYTF. As DNA, the CDR3 is TGTGCCAGCAGTTTATACCCCGGCCAGGGTTCGGGCTACACCTTC.

This clonotype was recorded a few times. The genes are TRBV10-3 and TRBJ1-2, with a tentative D call TRBD1 (6 bases). The germline gives CDR1 ENHRY, CDR2 SYGVKD. Trimming removed 2 bases at V and 0 bases at J, with 19 bases between. The CDR3 extends over 18 amino acids. CDR3 region: CAISEPSRGKQTNYGYTF. CDR3 coding DNA: TGTGCCATCAGTGAGCCAAGCAGGGGAAAACAAACTAACTATGGCTACACCTTC.

In nucleotides, the CDR3 is TGCGCCAGCAGCCAAGACCGGGGACAGGGGTTGTCCCAGTACTTC. It specifies CASSQDRGQGLSQYF. The rearrangement links TRBV4-1 to TRBJ2-5; 10 bases fit TRBD1. V lost 0 bases to trimming and J lost 9 bases; unmatched junction nucleotides: 7. This CDR3 has 15 residues. CDR1 and CDR2 (germline): MGHRA, YSYEKL.

The chain joins TRBV27 to TRBJ1-1, with unresolved D. Germline-derived CDR1 and CDR2 are MNHEY and SMNVEV (reference sequence). V gave up 6 bases and J gave up 9 bases, with 14 bases separating them. There are 12 residues in the CDR3. This chain's CDR3 is CASRAEVGKAFF. For the CDR3, the DNA is TGTGCCAGCAGGGCCGAGGTGGGGAAAGCTTTCTTT.

The rearrangement links TRBV7-9 to TRBJ2-5; D remains unclear. V lost 5 bases and J lost 9, with 10 bases in between. The CDR3 is made up of 11 amino acids. In germline, CDR1 is SEHNR, CDR2 FQNEAQ (reference sequence). CDR3 bases: TGTGCCAGCAGCCCGCAGGACGCCCAGTACTTC. Translating it yields CASSPQDAQYF. The full variable domain, rest sourced from reference TRBV7-9 and TRBJ2-5, is DTGVSQNPRHKITKRGQNVTFRCDPISEHNRLYWYRQTLGQGPEFLTYFQNEAQLEKSRLLSDRFSAERPKGSFSTLEIQRTEQGDSAMYLCASSPQDAQYFGPGTRLLVL.

This sequence joins TRBV6-1 and TRBJ2-7; D assignment may be TRBD1 or TRBD2 (7 bases each). The CDR3 extends over 14 amino acids. Trimming stripped 6 bases from V and 6 bases from J, with 18 bases between. Germline values: CDR1 MNHNS, CDR2 SASEGT. The CDR3 region is CASSPRGGRLEQYF. In DNA form, the CDR3 reads TGTGCCAGCAGCCCCAGGGGGGGGCGCCTCGAGCAGTACTTC.

This clonotype was seen more than once but under ten times. This chain connects TRBV19 to TRBJ1-1; unclear D gene. The germline V gene has CDR1 LNHDA and CDR2 SQIVND (reference sequence). V was clipped by 10 bases and J by 5 bases, with 17 bases between them. CDR3 length equals 13 residues. The DNA for the CDR3 is TGTGCCACACAAGCCTACCGCGGGACTGAAGCTTTCTTT. Residues: CATQAYRGTEAFF.

The rearrangement joins TRBV5-5 to TRBJ1-5; D call uncertain. This CDR3 has 14 residues. CDR1 and CDR2 from the germline V gene are SGHKS and YYEKEE (reference sequence). Trimming cost V 1 base and J 0 bases, with 5 bases left between them. The CDR3 sequence: CASSLYSSNQPQHF. The CDR3 nucleotides are TGTGCCAGCAGCTTGTACAGTAGCAATCAGCCCCAGCATTTT.

A few counts support this clonotype. The V call is TRBV19, the J call TRBJ1-2; D perhaps matches TRBD1 (6 bases). The CDR3 sequence is 14 residues long. Germline loops: CDR1 LNHDA, CDR2 SQIVND (reference sequence). V was clipped by 5 bases and J by 7 bases, with 17 bases between them. The CDR3 sequence is CASSLAPTGSGYTF. In DNA form, the CDR3 reads TGTGCCAGTAGTCTCGCCCCCACAGGGAGTGGCTACACCTTC. The variable domain in full, with the rest retrieved from reference TRBV19 and TRBJ1-2, is DGGITQSPKYLFRKEGQNVTLSCEQNLNHDAMYWYRQDPGQGLRLIYYSQIVNDFQKGDIAEGYSVSREKKESFPLTVTSAQKNPTAFYLCASSLAPTGSGYTFGSGTRLTVV.

V usage is TRBV7-2 and J usage is TRBJ2-5, with TRBD2 identical over 11 bases. The V segment lost 5 bases and the J segment 1 base; nucleotides outside the gene matches: 12. This CDR3 is built from 18 residues. Germline V CDR1 and CDR2: SGHTA, FQGNSA. The CDR3 region is CASSRDLAGGSLQETQYF. The CDR3 nucleotides read TGTGCCAGCAGCAGAGATCTAGCGGGGGGCTCACTCCAAGAGACCCAGTACTTC.

The rearrangement uses TRBV6-5 and TRBJ1-5; D may be TRBD1 (5 bases). V was pared by 4 bases and J by 4 bases, with 20 bases between. This CDR3 contains 17 residues. Germline V gene lookup returns CDR1 MNHEY and CDR2 SVGAGI. The CDR3: CASSSRPGGVTNQPQHF. Written as DNA, the CDR3 is TGTGCCAGCAGTTCCCGTCCTGGAGGGGTCACAAATCAGCCCCAGCATTTT.

CDR3 loop: CASSLKNQGTEAFF. The CDR3 nucleotides are TGCGCCAGCTCCCTCAAAAATCAAGGAACTGAAGCTTTCTTT. This sequence joins TRBV10-2 and TRBJ1-1, with unresolved D. V was trimmed by 8 bases and J by 5 bases, leaving 18 bases between them. The germline V gene encodes CDR1 WSHSY and CDR2 SAAADI. CDR3 length: 14 amino acids.

This clonotype was counted once. This chain links TRBV7-9 with TRBJ2-5; 10 bases fit TRBD1. The length of the CDR3 is 15 residues. Germline-derived CDR1 and CDR2 are SEHNR and FQNEAQ (reference sequence). V was clipped by 5 bases and J by 4 bases; unmatched bases: 7. The DNA for the CDR3 is TGTGCCAGCAGCCCAAGACAGGGGGCTAGAGAGACCCAGTACTTC. This codes for CASSPRQGARETQYF.